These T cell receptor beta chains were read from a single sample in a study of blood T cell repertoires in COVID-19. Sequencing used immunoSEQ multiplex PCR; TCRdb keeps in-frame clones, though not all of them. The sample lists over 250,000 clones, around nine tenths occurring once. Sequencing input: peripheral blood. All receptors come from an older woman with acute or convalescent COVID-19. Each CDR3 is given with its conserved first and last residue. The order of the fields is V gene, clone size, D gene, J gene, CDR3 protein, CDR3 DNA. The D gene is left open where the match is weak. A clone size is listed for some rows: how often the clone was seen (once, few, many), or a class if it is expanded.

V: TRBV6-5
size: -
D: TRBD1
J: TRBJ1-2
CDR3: CASSTRDRGNYGYTF
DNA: TGTGCCAGCAGCACTCGGGACAGGGGGAACTATGGCTACACCTTC

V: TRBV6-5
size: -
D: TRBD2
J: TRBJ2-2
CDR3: CASSQREHTGELFF
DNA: TGTGCCAGCAGCCAGCGGGAGCACACCGGGGAGCTGTTTTTT

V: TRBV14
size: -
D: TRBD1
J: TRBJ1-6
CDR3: CASSQVDTGESRGRYSPLHF
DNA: TGTGCCAGCAGCCAAGTTGATACAGGGGAAAGTAGGGGTAGATATTCACCCCTCCACTTT

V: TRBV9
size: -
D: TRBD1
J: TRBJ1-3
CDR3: CASSVFDRVHSGNTIYF
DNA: TGTGCCAGCAGCGTATTTGACAGGGTCCACTCTGGAAACACCATATATTTT

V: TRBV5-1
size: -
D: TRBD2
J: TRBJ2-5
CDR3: CASSLDLAEGETQYF
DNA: TGCGCCAGCAGCTTGGATCTAGCGGAGGGGGAGACCCAGTACTTC

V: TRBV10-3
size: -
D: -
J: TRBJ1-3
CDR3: CAIRVLSGNTIYF
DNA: TGTGCCATCAGAGTACTTTCTGGAAACACCATATATTTT

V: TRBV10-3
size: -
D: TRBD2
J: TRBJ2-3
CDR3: CAVTGTTSTDTQYF
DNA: TGTGCCGTGACCGGGACTACCTCCACAGATACGCAGTATTTT

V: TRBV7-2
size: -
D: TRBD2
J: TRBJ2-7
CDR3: CASSQTGLNSYEQYF
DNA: TGTGCCAGCAGCCAGACGGGACTAAATTCCTACGAGCAGTACTTC

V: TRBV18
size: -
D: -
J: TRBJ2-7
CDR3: CASSPPPSGYTAYEQYF
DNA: TGTGCCAGCTCACCACCTCCCTCCGGGTACACCGCCTACGAGCAGTACTTC

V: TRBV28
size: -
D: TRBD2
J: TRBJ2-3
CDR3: CASSSTSGGADTQYF
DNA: TGTGCCAGCAGTTCAACTAGCGGGGGGGCAGATACGCAGTATTTT

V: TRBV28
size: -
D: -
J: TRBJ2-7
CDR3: CASGLGQYEQYF
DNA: TGTGCCAGCGGCCTGGGGCAGTACGAGCAGTACTTC

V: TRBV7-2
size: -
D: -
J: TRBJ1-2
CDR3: CASSSGGDYGYTF
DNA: TGTGCCAGCAGCAGCGGGGGAGACTATGGCTACACCTTC

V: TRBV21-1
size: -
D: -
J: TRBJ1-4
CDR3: CASSNRGQTREKLFF
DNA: TGTGCCAGCAGCAATAGGGGGCAGACCCGAGAAAAACTGTTTTTT

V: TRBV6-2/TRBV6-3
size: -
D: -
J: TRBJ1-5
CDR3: CASSSTQGSNQPQHF
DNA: TGTGCCAGCAGTTCTACACAGGGTAGCAATCAGCCCCAGCATTTT

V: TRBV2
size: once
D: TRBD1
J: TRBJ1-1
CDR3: CASIRDRNTEAFF
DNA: TGTGCCAGCATTCGGGACAGAAACACTGAAGCTTTCTTT

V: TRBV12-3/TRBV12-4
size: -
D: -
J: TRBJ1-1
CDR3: CASQRRDGEAFF
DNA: TGTGCCAGCCAAAGGAGGGACGGTGAAGCTTTCTTT

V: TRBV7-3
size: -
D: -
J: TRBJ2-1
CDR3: CASSLGAGPYNEQFF
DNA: TGTGCCAGCAGCTTAGGAGCGGGCCCTTACAATGAGCAGTTCTTC

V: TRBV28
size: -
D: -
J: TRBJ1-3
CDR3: CASSLYRVGNTIYF
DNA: TGTGCCAGCAGTTTATACAGGGTTGGAAACACCATATATTTT

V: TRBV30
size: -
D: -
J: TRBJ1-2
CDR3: CAWSRSLAGTNYGYTF
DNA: TGTGCCTGGAGTAGATCGTTGGCAGGGACTAACTATGGCTACACCTTC

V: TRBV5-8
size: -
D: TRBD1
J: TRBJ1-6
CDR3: CASQGARNSPLHF
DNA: TGTGCCAGCCAGGGGGCGAGGAATTCACCCCTCCACTTT

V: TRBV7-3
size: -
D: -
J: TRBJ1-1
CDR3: CASSLTGPTEAFF
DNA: TGTGCCAGCAGCTTAACTGGGCCCACTGAAGCTTTCTTT

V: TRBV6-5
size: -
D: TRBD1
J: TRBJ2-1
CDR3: CASRPGTGGVNEQFF
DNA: TGTGCCAGCAGACCCGGGACAGGGGGGGTCAATGAGCAGTTCTTC

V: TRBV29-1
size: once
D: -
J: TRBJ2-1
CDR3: CSVGGGGHNEQFF
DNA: TGCAGCGTTGGAGGAGGGGGCCACAATGAGCAGTTCTTC

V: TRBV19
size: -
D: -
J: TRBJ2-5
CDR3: CASSKQAQETQYF
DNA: TGTGCCAGTAGTAAGCAGGCCCAAGAGACCCAGTACTTC

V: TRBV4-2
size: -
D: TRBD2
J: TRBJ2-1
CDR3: CASSQELAGNNEQFF
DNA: TGTGCCAGCAGCCAAGAACTAGCGGGAAACAATGAGCAGTTCTTC

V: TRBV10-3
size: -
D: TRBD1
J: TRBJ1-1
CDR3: CAISESRGGERIEAFF
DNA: TGTGCCATCAGTGAGTCGAGAGGGGGCGAAAGGATTGAAGCTTTCTTT

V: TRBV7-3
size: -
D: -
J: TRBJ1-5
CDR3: CASSPVPGQPQHF
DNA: TGTGCCAGCAGCCCTGTTCCGGGTCAGCCCCAGCATTTT

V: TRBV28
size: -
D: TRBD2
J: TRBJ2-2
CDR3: CASSSNFFLAGGTTGELFF
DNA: TGTGCCAGCAGTTCCAACTTCTTCCTAGCGGGGGGCACGACCGGGGAGCTGTTTTTT

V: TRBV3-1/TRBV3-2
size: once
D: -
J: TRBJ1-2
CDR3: CASSLSSREVGYGYTF
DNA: TGTGCCAGCAGCCTCTCCTCCAGGGAAGTGGGGTATGGCTACACCTTC

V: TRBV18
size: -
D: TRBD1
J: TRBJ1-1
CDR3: CASSADRVNTEAFF
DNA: TGTGCCAGCTCAGCCGACAGGGTGAACACTGAAGCTTTCTTT

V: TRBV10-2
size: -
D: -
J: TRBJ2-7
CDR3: CASAPLGGGTYEQYF
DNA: TGCGCCAGCGCCCCCCTGGGAGGGGGGACCTACGAGCAGTACTTC

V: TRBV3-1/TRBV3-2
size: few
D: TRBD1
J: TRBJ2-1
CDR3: CASSQVGQNDNEQFF
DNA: TGTGCCAGCAGCCAAGTGGGACAGAACGACAATGAGCAGTTCTTC

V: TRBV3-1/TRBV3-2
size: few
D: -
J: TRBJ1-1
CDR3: CASSQGQARTEAFF
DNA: TGTGCCAGCAGCCAAGGACAGGCGAGGACTGAAGCTTTCTTT

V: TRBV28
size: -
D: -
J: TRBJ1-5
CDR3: CASTPGGAHSNQPQHF
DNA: TGTGCCAGCACCCCCGGCGGTGCGCATAGCAATCAGCCCCAGCATTTT

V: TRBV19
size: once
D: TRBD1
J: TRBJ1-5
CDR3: CASTQSQGGNQPQHF
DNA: TGTGCCAGTACCCAGAGCCAGGGGGGCAATCAGCCCCAGCATTTT

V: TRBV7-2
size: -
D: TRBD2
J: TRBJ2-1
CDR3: CASSAHGTSGINEQFF
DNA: TGTGCCAGCAGCGCTCACGGGACTAGCGGGATCAATGAGCAGTTCTTC

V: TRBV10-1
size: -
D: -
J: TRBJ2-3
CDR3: CASTSSGLRTDTQYF
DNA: TGCGCCAGCACCTCTTCGGGACTGCGCACAGATACGCAGTATTTT

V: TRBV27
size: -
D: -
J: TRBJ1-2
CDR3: CASSLTGNYGYTF
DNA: TGTGCCAGCAGTTTAACGGGAAACTATGGCTACACCTTC

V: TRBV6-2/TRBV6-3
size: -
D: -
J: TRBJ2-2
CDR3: CASSSHGGELFF
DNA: TGTGCCAGCAGTTCGCACGGCGGGGAGCTGTTTTTT

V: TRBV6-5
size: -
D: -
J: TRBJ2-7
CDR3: CASSSPLVFYEQYF
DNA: TGTGCCAGCAGTTCCCCCCTAGTTTTCTACGAGCAGTACTTC

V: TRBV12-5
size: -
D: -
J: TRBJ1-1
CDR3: CASALAGMNTEAFF
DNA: TGTGCTAGTGCCCTAGCGGGGATGAACACTGAAGCTTTCTTT

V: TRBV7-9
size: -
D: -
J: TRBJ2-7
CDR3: CASSSPVWGSSYEQYF
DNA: TGTGCCAGCAGCTCCCCCGTTTGGGGCAGCTCCTACGAGCAGTACTTC

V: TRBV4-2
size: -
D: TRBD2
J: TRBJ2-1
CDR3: CASSQDQLAGGNEQFF
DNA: TGTGCCAGCAGCCAAGATCAACTAGCGGGGGGCAATGAGCAGTTCTTC

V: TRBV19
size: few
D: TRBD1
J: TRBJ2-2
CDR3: CATDRQGFVGELFF
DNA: TGTGCCACCGATCGACAGGGATTTGTCGGGGAGCTGTTTTTT

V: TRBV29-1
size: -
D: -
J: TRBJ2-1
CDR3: CSVEGRSSYNEQFF
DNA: TGCAGCGTTGAGGGTAGGAGCTCCTACAATGAGCAGTTCTTC

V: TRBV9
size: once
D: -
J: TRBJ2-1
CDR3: CASSPGRWAGDNEQFF
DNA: TGTGCCAGCAGCCCCGGTCGATGGGCCGGGGACAATGAGCAGTTCTTC

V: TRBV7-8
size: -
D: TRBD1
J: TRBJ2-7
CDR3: CASSLDPPGQGLFEQYF
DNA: TGTGCCAGCAGCTTAGATCCACCGGGACAGGGGCTGTTCGAGCAGTACTTC

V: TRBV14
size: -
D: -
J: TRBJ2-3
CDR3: CASSQYEDIATDTQYF
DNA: TGTGCCAGCAGCCAGTACGAGGACATAGCCACAGATACGCAGTATTTT

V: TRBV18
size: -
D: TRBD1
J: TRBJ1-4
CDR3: CASSLGQGDRGKLFF
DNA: TGTGCCAGCTCACTCGGACAGGGCGACCGCGGAAAACTGTTTTTT

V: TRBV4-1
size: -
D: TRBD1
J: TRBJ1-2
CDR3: CASSQTGTGDLYGYTF
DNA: TGCGCCAGCAGCCAAACCGGGACAGGGGATCTCTATGGCTACACCTTC